This TCR beta chain was captured by sequencing in a study of T cells after yellow fever vaccination. Trimming pared 5 bases from V and 7 bases from J, leaving 20 bases between. Germline V CDR1 and CDR2: SGHTA, FQGNSA. CDR3 size: 15 residues. Whole-study results and caveats: The appearance of a small share of clonotypes in both CD4 and CD8 compartments was observed.

A word on this clonotype: Its antigen is as yet unknown.

TCRdb ran MiXCR on the 5' RACE reads and lists one entry per CDR3 protein. Seen here are some 260,000 distinct CDR3 sequences, 5.2% observed once, and the top ten hold less than 3.5%. Here the sequenced sample was CD4+ T cells sorted from PBMCs, taken on the day of the yellow fever booster vaccination. The clonotype originates from a man aged 18 to 30 who received the YFV17D yellow fever vaccine. The chain couples TRBV7-2 to TRBJ1-2; no firm D call. CDR3 sequence reads: CASSRQNPTWGGYTF. CDR3 nucleotides: TGTGCCAGCAGCCGTCAGAATCCCACATGGGGTGGCTACACCTTC.